This T cell receptor (beta chain) was found in a study of shared clonotypes between healthy human individuals. Findings of the study overall: Clonotype sharing among donors was thought likely to change with sequencing depth. What limited the represented genetic and exposure-history diversity was the small number of donors.

Several immunoSEQ 96-well plates shared each subset's DNA, each plate a replicate. DNA input for the unsorted PBMC replicate PCRs was approximately 300 ng, 25,000 to 30,000 T cell genomes. Clones were read by immunoSEQ multiplex PCR, and TCRdb kept only the in-frame ones, dropping some. The data contain some 490,000 clones, over 70% of them singletons. The CDR3 consists of 16 residues. Germline trimming cut 6 bases from V and 9 bases from J; bases unmatched to any gene: 9. Germline assignment: CDR1 SNHLY and CDR2 FYNNEI. About this clone: Antigen specificity is unknown.

Sequenced: PBMCs. The V gene is TRBV2, the J gene TRBJ2-4, with TRBD2 identical over 15 bases. The sequence derives from a middle-aged woman in good health. Some clones in this sample may be carry-over from other donors' samples. The chain's CDR3 is CASSAGLAGGRVIQYF. In nucleotides, the CDR3 is TGTGCCAGCAGCGCTGGACTAGCGGGAGGGCGTGTCATTCAGTACTTC.